This T cell receptor beta chain comes out of a study of CD8 T cells in Susac syndrome. The authors reverse transcribed roughly 0.5 to 1 ug RNA with random hexamers. Each CDR3 protein gets one entry after TCRdb re-called the immunoSEQ multiplex PCR reads with MiXCR. Here the sample spans approximately 190,000 distinct CDR3 sequences, more than 85% being singletons. In contrast to the negatively isolated CD8+ and CD4+ T cells, TEMRA cells were FACS-enriched. This CDR3 is built from 16 residues. Trimming shortened V by 1 base and J by 0 bases, and 10 bases separated the two germline ends. Germline lookup yields CDR1 DFQATT and CDR2 SNEGSKA (reference sequence).

This TCR was recovered from a human donor with Susac syndrome. Sequencing was performed on CD8+ T cells from PBMCs. The gene calls are TRBV20-1 and TRBJ1-6; D call uncertain. The CDR3 nucleotides read TGCAGTGCTAGAGGGCGGGAGAGCTCCTATAATTCACCCCTCCACTTT. Translated: CSARGRESSYNSPLHF.